This is a list of T cell receptor beta chains from one sample in a study of regulatory T cells in long-lasting Graves disease. TCRdb analysed the multiplex PCR reads with MiXCR anew, one entry per CDR3 protein. This sample has over 350,000 distinct CDR3 sequences; about 14% occur once, and the top ten carry more than 15%. The same sample was also studied in work on T cells in Graves' hyperthyroidism and ophthalmopathy.

The sequenced sample was peripheral blood mononuclear cells (PBMCs), obtained at new diagnosis, from a patient treated with antithyroid drugs. The receptors originated from a woman between 45 and 65 years old with Graves disease. The CDR3 runs from the conserved cysteine through the conserved F or W. The D gene is left open where the match is weak. Not all rows give a size; the values are once, few, many and, for expanded clones, a class.

V gene,D gene,J gene,clone size,CDR3 DNA,CDR3 protein
TRBV5-5,.,TRBJ1-2,.,TGTGCCAGCAGTTTTACAGAGGATGGCTACACCTTC,CASSFTEDGYTF
TRBV5-1,.,TRBJ1-2,.,TGCGCCAGCAGCTTTACCGGACAGTCTAACTATGGCTACACCTTC,CASSFTGQSNYGYTF
TRBV28,.,TRBJ1-5,few,TGTGCCAGCAGTCCGAATACGTGGGGGTTTGATCAGCCCCAGCATTTT,CASSPNTWGFDQPQHF
TRBV6-1,TRBD1,TRBJ1-1,many,TGTGCCAGCAGCCCCCCGGGGAGGGGGCATGAAGCTTTCTTT,CASSPPGRGHEAFF
TRBV6-1,.,TRBJ1-1,many,TGTGCCAGCAGTGATACTGAAGCTTTCTTT,CASSDTEAFF
TRBV20-1,TRBD2,TRBJ2-1,many,TGCAGTCGACTAGCGGGAGGTGGCAATGAGCAGTTCTTC,CSRLAGGGNEQFF
TRBV2,.,TRBJ2-1,many,TGTGCCAGCAGTGAATTGGTGGATGACAATGAGCAGTTCTTC,CASSELVDDNEQFF
TRBV2,TRBD2,TRBJ2-7,few,TGTGCCAGCAGGAAAGGACTAGCGGGGTCCTACGAGCAGTACTTC,CASRKGLAGSYEQYF
TRBV12-3/TRBV12-4,TRBD2,TRBJ2-4,many,TGTGCCAGCAGCCCCACTAGCGGGGTTAAAAACATTCAGTACTTC,CASSPTSGVKNIQYF
TRBV20-1,TRBD2,TRBJ2-1,.,TGCAGTGCTAGAGACTCCCCTCGGCTAGCGGAGGGTCTGTACAATGAGCAGTTCTTC,CSARDSPRLAEGLYNEQFF
TRBV5-1,.,TRBJ2-2,.,TGCGCCAGCAGCACCGGACCAGCGAACACCGGGGAGCTGTTTTTT,CASSTGPANTGELFF
TRBV3-1,.,TRBJ1-5,many,TGTGCCAGCAGCCAAGGTCCGATAGCCTATCAGCCCCAGCATTTT,CASSQGPIAYQPQHF
TRBV2,TRBD1,TRBJ2-7,many,TGTGCCAGCAGTGAATCGTTGGTACAGGGGGGCTACGAGCAGTACTTC,CASSESLVQGGYEQYF
TRBV7-9,TRBD2,TRBJ2-1,many,TGTGCCAGCAGCTTAAGCGGGAGCCCCTACAATGAGCAGTTCTTC,CASSLSGSPYNEQFF
TRBV6-1,.,TRBJ2-1,.,TGTGCCAGCAGTGAAGAGCGCAGTAGCTCCTACAATGAGCAGTTCTTC,CASSEERSSSYNEQFF
TRBV3-1,TRBD1,TRBJ2-7,few,TGTGCCAGCATGGGGCCTACTCCGGGACAGGGGGCCTACGAGCAGTACTTC,CASMGPTPGQGAYEQYF
TRBV11-1,TRBD1,TRBJ2-7,many,TGTGCCAGCAGCCCCAGGGACAGGGGTAACGACGAGCAGTACTTC,CASSPRDRGNDEQYF
TRBV5-1,TRBD1,TRBJ1-1,few,TGCGCCAGCAGCTTGGGTTCTCAGGGGGGCACTGAAGCTTTCTTT,CASSLGSQGGTEAFF
TRBV12-3/TRBV12-4,.,TRBJ2-2,few,TGTGCCAGCAGTTTATGGGGGGCGACCACCGGGGAGCTGTTTTTT,CASSLWGATTGELFF
TRBV3-1,.,TRBJ2-1,many,TGTGCCAGCAGCCAAGTGCGGGGCGATGAGCAGTTCTTC,CASSQVRGDEQFF
TRBV5-1,TRBD2,TRBJ2-7,few,TGCGCCAGCAGCCAGGGGACTAGCGGTTACTACGAGCAGTACTTC,CASSQGTSGYYEQYF
TRBV6-5,TRBD1,TRBJ1-5,few,TGTGCCAGCAGTTACTGGACAGGGGATAGCAATCAGCCCCAGCATTTT,CASSYWTGDSNQPQHF